One sample yielded the 13 T cell receptor beta chains listed below, sequenced in a study of blood T cell repertoires in COVID-19. The data were produced by immunoSEQ multiplex PCR, yet TCRdb's version contains in-frame clones alone and is incomplete. The sample shows some 200,000 clones, roughly 81% of them seen only once. The sequencing input was peripheral blood. The origin of the receptors is an elderly woman with COVID-19, enrolled during active disease.

The CDR3 region is CAISERRGETQYF. CDR3 DNA sequence: TGTGCCATCAGTGAGCGTAGAGGAGAGACCCAGTACTTC. The gene calls are TRBV10-3 and TRBJ2-5; D ambiguous. This CDR3 spans 13 amino acids. V was shortened by 2 bases and J by 4 bases, with 8 bases between the two germline ends. Germline CDR1 reads ENHRY; CDR2 reads SYGVKD.

This clone was observed a few times. The V and J genes are TRBV6-6 and TRBJ1-4; no definite D call. There are 14 residues in the CDR3. Germline lookup yields CDR1 MNHNY and CDR2 SVGAGI (reference sequence). Trimming took 6 bases from V and 3 from J, leaving 11 bases between them. The CDR3 sequence: CASSPHGSNEKLFF. DNA for the CDR3: TGTGCCAGCAGCCCGCACGGGTCTAATGAAAAACTGTTTTTT.

The rearrangement links TRBV19 to TRBJ1-1; D gene ambiguous. CDR3 length equals 13 residues. Trimming removed 6 bases from V and 6 bases from J, with 14 bases in between. Germline CDR1 is LNHDA and CDR2 is SQIVND (reference sequence). CDR3 sequence (DNA): TGTGCCAGTAGGAGGGAGGCGGTCCCTGAAGCTTTCTTT. As protein: CASRREAVPEAFF.

V usage is TRBV12-5 and J usage is TRBJ2-2; 7 positions match TRBD1. The CDR3 is 16 residues long. V lost 3 bases and J lost 6; bases outside the gene matches: 10. CDR1 and CDR2 from the germline V gene are LGHNT and FRNRAP. CDR3 sequence: CASGFSGGRGAGELFF. In nucleotides, the CDR3 is TGTGCTAGTGGTTTCTCAGGGGGAAGAGGGGCCGGGGAGCTGTTTTTT. Filled out from reference TRBV12-5 and TRBJ2-2, the complete variable domain reads DARVTQTPRHKVTEMGQEVTMRCQPILGHNTVFWYRQTMMQGLELLAYFRNRAPLDDSGMPKDRFSAEMPDATLATLKIQPSEPRDSAVYFCASGFSGGRGAGELFFGEGSRLTVL.

The V and J genes are TRBV15 and TRBJ2-1; 7 nucleotides match TRBD2. Germline-derived CDR1 and CDR2 are LNHNV and YYDKDF (reference sequence). The CDR3 runs to 17 residues. Trimming took 1 base from V and 6 from J; bases not matched to a gene: 12. The CDR3 sequence: CATSRGAGRLAGNEQFF. The CDR3 DNA reads TGTGCCACCAGCAGAGGGGCCGGGCGACTAGCCGGCAATGAGCAGTTCTTC.

The chain carries TRBV28 and TRBJ2-7; D possibly corresponds to TRBD1 (5 bases). The ends were cut back, 7 bases at V and 6 bases at J, with 16 bases in the middle. This CDR3 region has 13 residues. Germline assignment: CDR1 MDHEN and CDR2 SYDVKM. The CDR3: CASIAYDSPEQYF. CDR3 DNA sequence: TGTGCCAGCATAGCTTACGACAGTCCCGAGCAGTACTTC.

The V call is TRBV6-2 or TRBV6-3, the J call TRBJ2-1; TRBD1 agrees at 8 bases. Germline CDR1 MNHEY, CDR2 SVGEGT. The CDR3 sequence is 17 residues long. Losses at the gene ends were 8 bases for V and 0 bases for J; bases not matched to a gene: 12. The CDR3 is CASGQQGGLSSYNEQFF. The CDR3 region has the DNA TGTGCCAGCGGCCAACAGGGGGGCCTAAGCTCCTACAATGAGCAGTTCTTC.

This clone was counted between two and nine times. J is TRBJ1-5 and V is TRBV2; perhaps TRBD1 as D (5 bases). The V end lost 3 bases, the J end lost 1 base, and 7 bases lay between the germline ends. This CDR3 contains 14 residues. CDR1 is SNHLY and CDR2 is FYNNEI in the germline V gene. CDR3 residues: CASSESGSNQPQHF. In nucleotides, the CDR3 is TGTGCCAGCAGTGAGTCAGGGAGCAATCAGCCCCAGCATTTT.

CDR3 sequence: CASSPSHVGVGSPLHF. The CDR3 coding sequence is TGTGCCAGCTCACCATCACATGTTGGTGTTGGTTCACCCCTCCACTTT. This rearrangement joins TRBV18 to TRBJ1-6; no firm D call. This CDR3 is 16 amino acids long. Germline V CDR1 and CDR2: KGHSH, LQKENI. The V gene lost 2 bases and the J gene lost 9 bases, with 17 bases spanning the gap.

The chain uses TRBV6-5 and TRBJ1-6, with TRBD1 as a possible D gene (5 bases). Germline lookup yields CDR1 MNHEY and CDR2 SVGAGI. Between the trimmed V and J ends, which lost 0 bases and 7 bases, there was a span of 10 bases. This CDR3 region has 15 residues. As DNA, the CDR3 is TGTGCCAGCAGTTACTCGAGGGGACTGAATTCACCCCTCCACTTT. Translating gives CASSYSRGLNSPLHF.

The count of this clone is one. The chain employs TRBV7-2 and TRBJ1-3; D is uncertain. Per the germline V gene, CDR1 is SGHTA and CDR2 is FQGNSA. The CDR3 sequence is 15 residues long. The ends were cut back, 5 bases at V and 1 base at J, with 12 bases in the middle. As DNA, the CDR3 is TGTGCCAGCAGCGTAAGAGGAAGGTCTGGAAACACCATATATTTT. Its translation: CASSVRGRSGNTIYF.

The chain links TRBV27 to TRBJ1-1; 7 bases are a match to TRBD1. This CDR3 comprises 14 residues. J lost 8 bases, V lost 4 bases, and 10 bases had no gene match. From germline, CDR1 is MNHEY and CDR2 SMNVEV (reference sequence). The CDR3 loop is CASSSGTAKIEAFF. In DNA form, the CDR3 reads TGTGCCAGCAGTTCCGGGACAGCGAAAATAGAAGCTTTCTTT.

The chain combines TRBV6-2 or TRBV6-3 with TRBJ2-7, with TRBD2 as a possible D gene (5 bases). Germline lookup yields CDR1 MNHEY and CDR2 SVGEGT. The CDR3 extends over 14 amino acids. The V end was cut by 0 bases, the J end by 4 bases, with 10 bases between. The CDR3 bases are TGTGCCAGCAGTTACTCGAGCCCGGGGTACGAGCAGTACTTC. It is translated as CASSYSSPGYEQYF.